This passage covers 28 T cell receptor beta chains from one sample sequenced in a study of blood T cell repertoires in COVID-19 (TCRdb year 2020). The method behind the library was the immunoSEQ multiplex PCR assay. TCRdb re-hosts the immuneACCESS table, in-frame sequences only. Its copies lack some clones; in the studies checked, an unresolved V gene accounts for under half of them, and the cause for the rest is not known. This sample gives around 110,000 clones in total; around 89% of them show up just once. The top ten clones comprise 6.8% of the sample. The sequencing sample was made of peripheral blood. These receptors originate from a man over 45 with active or convalescent COVID-19.

The chain has TRBV30 and TRBJ2-7; 8 bases line up with TRBD1. The CDR3 contains 15 residues. CDR1 is GTSNPN, CDR2 SVGIG, per germline (reference sequence). The trim removed 3 bases at V and 7 bases at J, leaving 14 bases unmatched. CDR3 region: CAWSGWTGKIEEQYF. The CDR3 nucleotides read TGTGCCTGGAGCGGATGGACAGGGAAAATTGAGGAGCAGTACTTC.

This rearrangement joins TRBV5-5 to TRBJ2-5; D unresolved. The V gene lost 1 base and the J gene lost 4 bases, with 8 bases spanning the gap. This CDR3 has 13 residues. Germline CDR1 and CDR2: SGHKS and YYEKEE (reference sequence). The CDR3 DNA reads as TGTGCCAGCAGCTTGAGCACCTTAGAGACCCAGTACTTC. It specifies CASSLSTLETQYF.

The CDR3 sequence: CASSQTQDTEAFF. CDR3 DNA sequence: TGTGCCAGCAGCCAAACCCAGGACACTGAAGCTTTCTTT. J is TRBJ1-1 and V is TRBV6-5, with D uncertain. CDR1 MNHEY and CDR2 SVGAGI come from the germline V gene. This CDR3 region has 13 residues. Trimming cost V 6 bases and J 3 bases, with 11 bases left between them.

CDR3 sequence (DNA): TGTGCCACCAGCAGAGGGGCAGGGGGCGGGTACGAGCAGTACTTC. Translation: CATSRGAGGGYEQYF. The chain employs TRBV15 and TRBJ2-7, with TRBD1 matching over 8 bases. V lost 1 base and J lost 4; bases outside the gene matches: 6. The CDR3 length is 15 residues. Germline V gene data show CDR1 as LNHNV and CDR2 as YYDKDF (reference sequence).

This chain uses TRBV5-1 with TRBJ1-1, with 7 positions matching TRBD1. Germline-derived CDR1 and CDR2 are SGHRS and YFSETQ. The junction had 2 bases not matched to a gene; V was cut back by 2 bases and J by 4 bases. The CDR3 loop spans 13 amino acids. The CDR3 loop is CASSLQGTTEAFF. CDR3 bases: TGCGCCAGCAGCTTACAGGGGACCACTGAAGCTTTCTTT.

The CDR3 loop reads CSVERRGNSYEQYF. As DNA, the CDR3 is TGCAGCGTTGAAAGGAGGGGAAACTCCTACGAGCAGTACTTC. V gene TRBV29-1 combines with J gene TRBJ2-7; TRBD2 is a possible D gene (6 bases). This CDR3 has 14 residues. CDR1 SQVTM and CDR2 ANQGSEA come from the germline V gene. The V gene lost 2 bases and the J gene lost 0 bases, with 11 bases spanning the gap.

This clone has only one observation. The chain has TRBV9 and TRBJ1-2, with TRBD1 matching over 9 bases. Germline CDR1 reads SGDLS; CDR2 reads YYNGEE. CDR3 length: 16 residues. The V segment lost 4 bases and the J segment 8 bases; nucleotides outside the gene matches: 15. DNA of the CDR3: TGTGCCAGCAGCCGACGGAGGGCGGGACAGGGTGGCGGCTACACCTTC. Amino acids: CASSRRRAGQGGGYTF.

This rearrangement joins TRBV9 to TRBJ1-1; D ambiguous. CDR3 length equals 14 residues. The V end was cut by 4 bases, the J end by 10 bases, with 20 bases between. Germline V gene data show CDR1 as SGDLS and CDR2 as YYNGEE. CDR3 in DNA: TGTGCCAGCAGCTCCGCTTCAGGAGCGCTAGCAGCTTTCTTT. It codes for CASSSASGALAAFF.

The V call is TRBV19, the J call TRBJ2-1; TRBD1 aligns across 7 bases. Germline trimming cut 3 bases from V and 9 bases from J; bases unmatched to any gene: 5. Germline CDR1 reads LNHDA; CDR2 reads SQIVND (reference sequence). The CDR3 has 13 residues. The CDR3 region is CASSIRQGTEQFF. CDR3 in DNA: TGTGCCAGTAGTATTAGACAGGGTACTGAGCAGTTCTTC.

V usage is TRBV27 and J usage is TRBJ2-7, with TRBD1 identical over 8 bases. Trimming took 2 bases from V and 4 from J; bases not matched to a gene: 4. This CDR3 contains 14 residues. From germline, CDR1 is MNHEY and CDR2 SMNVEV (reference sequence). CDR3 sequence reads: CASSLGQGAYEQYF. The DNA for the CDR3 is TGTGCCAGCAGTTTAGGGCAGGGGGCTTACGAGCAGTACTTC.

This clone appeared many times. The rearrangement uses TRBV5-1 and TRBJ1-1; D unresolved. The CDR3 extends over 12 amino acids. Germline V gene sequence: CDR1 SGHRS, CDR2 YFSETQ. V shed 5 bases and J shed 11 bases, with 16 bases lying between them. The CDR3 DNA is TGCGCCAGCAGAGCCGGAGAGATCGGGGCTTTCTTT. Amino acid sequence: CASRAGEIGAFF. Drawing the rest from reference TRBV5-1 and TRBJ1-1, the complete variable domain is KAGVTQTPRYLIKTRGQQVTLSCSPISGHRSVSWYQQTPGQGLQFLFEYFSETQRNKGNFPGRFSGRQFSNSRSEMNVSTLELGDSALYLCASRAGEIGAFFGQGTRLTVV.

CDR3 coding DNA: TGTGCCAGAAGCTTCCGGGGGGACGGCAATGAGCAGTTCTTC. This codes for CARSFRGDGNEQFF. This sequence joins TRBV5-3 and TRBJ2-1, with 7 bases fitting TRBD2. TRBV5-3 is flagged as an ORF with uncertain function. CDR3 length: 14 residues. With V trimmed by 2 bases and J by 6 bases, 5 bases remained unmatched.

The CDR3 loop is CASSVSSGTYEQYF. The CDR3 coding sequence is TGTGCCAGCAGCGTAAGCAGCGGCACCTACGAGCAGTACTTC. The V gene is TRBV9, the J gene TRBJ2-7; weak D call: TRBD2 (5 bases). Trimming stripped 1 base from V and 2 bases from J, with 10 bases between. Germline assignment: CDR1 SGDLS and CDR2 YYNGEE. The CDR3 runs 14 residues.

This chain connects TRBV4-1 to TRBJ2-5, with 11 nucleotides matching TRBD1. CDR1 and CDR2 (germline): MGHRA, YSYEKL. The CDR3 sequence is 15 residues long. The V segment lost 5 bases and the J segment 5 bases; nucleotides outside the gene matches: 7. The CDR3 DNA reads TGCGCCAGCAGCTCTCCGGGACAGGGGGGGGAGACCCAGTACTTC. It is translated as CASSSPGQGGETQYF.

The chain has TRBV2 and TRBJ2-3; 7 bases align to TRBD1. There are 15 residues in the CDR3. With 5 bases clipped from V and 2 bases from J, the junction kept 7 bases outside the gene matches. CDR1 is SNHLY and CDR2 is FYNNEI in the germline V gene. The CDR3 here is CASSLDRTLTDTQYF. The CDR3 bases are TGTGCCAGCAGTCTGGACAGGACCCTCACAGATACGCAGTATTTT.

This clone was counted once. The CDR3 reads CASSLTGEPTDTQYF. As DNA, the CDR3 is TGTGCCAGCAGCCTTACCGGGGAACCCACAGATACGCAGTATTTT. The chain combines TRBV11-2 with TRBJ2-3, with a weak D call TRBD2 (5 bases). V lost 5 bases to trimming and J lost 2 bases, with 14 bases between them. CDR3 length: 15 residues. CDR1 is SGHAT and CDR2 is FQNNGV in the germline V gene.

V and J are TRBV30 and TRBJ2-1, with 13 bases that match TRBD2. V dropped 0 bases and J dropped 0; count of bases not matched to a gene: 11. Germline V lookup: CDR1 GTSNPN, CDR2 SVGIG (reference sequence). The CDR3 is 20 residues long. The CDR3 DNA sequence: TGTGCCTGGAGTGTAAAACAGCGGACTAGCGGGAGACACTCCTACAATGAGCAGTTCTTC. It codes for CAWSVKQRTSGRHSYNEQFF. The variable domain in full, completed from reference TRBV30 and TRBJ2-1, reads SQTIHQWPATLVQPVGSPLSLECTVEGTSNPNLYWYRQAAGRGLQLLFYSVGIGQISSEVPQNLSASRPQDRQFILSSKKLLLSDSGFYLCAWSVKQRTSGRHSYNEQFFGPGTRLTVL.

The rearrangement joins TRBV4-1 to TRBJ2-1, with 8 bases matching TRBD2. The CDR3 length is 12 residues. J was trimmed by 11 bases and V by 4 bases; bases with no gene match: 4. Germline CDR1 reads MGHRA; CDR2 reads YSYEKL. CDR3 residues: CASSPIAGKQFF. The CDR3 bases are TGCGCCAGCAGCCCGATAGCGGGGAAGCAGTTCTTC.

The chain is built from TRBV4-3 and TRBJ2-7; 7 bases map to TRBD1. The CDR3 runs to 17 residues. Germline V gene sequence: CDR1 LGHNA, CDR2 YSLEER. J was trimmed by 0 bases and V by 1 base; bases with no gene match: 9. CDR3 in amino acids: CASSQAPGQQSSYEQYF. The DNA of the CDR3 is TGCGCCAGCAGCCAAGCCCCGGGACAGCAGAGCTCCTACGAGCAGTACTTC.

V gene TRBV3-1 (or the pseudogene TRBV3-2) combines with J gene TRBJ2-7; the match to TRBD2 covers 14 bases. Germline loops: CDR1 LGHDT, CDR2 YNNKEL (reference sequence). Losses at the gene ends were 5 bases for V and 3 bases for J; bases not matched to a gene: 6. CDR3 length: 16 amino acids. CDR3 amino acids: CASSDGTSGRGYEQYF. In DNA, the CDR3 is TGTGCCAGCAGCGACGGGACTAGCGGGAGAGGCTACGAGCAGTACTTC.

This chain links TRBV6-2 or TRBV6-3 with TRBJ1-4, with TRBD1 matching over 8 bases. The length of the CDR3 is 17 residues. J was trimmed by 0 bases and V by 0 bases; bases with no gene match: 3. The germline gives CDR1 MNHEY, CDR2 SVGEGT. CDR3: CASSYSTGQATNEKLFF. The CDR3 DNA reads as TGTGCCAGCAGTTACTCGACGGGACAGGCAACTAATGAAAAACTGTTTTTT.

This clone was recorded once. This rearrangement joins TRBV5-4 to TRBJ2-3; the match to TRBD1 covers 9 bases. Germline CDR1 and CDR2: SGHNT and YYREEE (reference sequence). This CDR3 has 15 amino acids. V lost 0 bases, J lost 5 bases, and 4 bases stayed unmatched. The CDR3: CASSLDRGQRDTQYF. The CDR3 nucleotides are TGTGCCAGCAGCTTGGACAGGGGGCAAAGAGATACGCAGTATTTT. The full variable domain, with the rest looked up from reference TRBV5-4 and TRBJ2-3, is ETGVTQSPTHLIKTRGQQVTLRCSSQSGHNTVSWYQQALGQGPQFIFQYYREEENGRGNFPPRFSGLQFPNYSSELNVNALELDDSALYLCASSLDRGQRDTQYFGPGTRLTVL.

The chain joins TRBV28 to TRBJ2-5; 9 nucleotides match TRBD2. This CDR3 spans 16 amino acids. Per germline, CDR1 MDHEN and CDR2 SYDVKM. With V trimmed by 4 bases and J by 3 bases, 9 bases remained unmatched. The CDR3 coding sequence is TGTGCCAGCAGTTCCGAGCGGGAGGCCATGGAAGAGACCCAGTACTTC. Protein: CASSSEREAMEETQYF.

The chain employs TRBV7-9 and TRBJ2-2; 7 nucleotides align to TRBD1. The CDR3 has 17 residues. V was clipped by 5 bases and J by 0 bases; unmatched bases: 9. Germline V CDR1 and CDR2: SEHNR, FQNEAQ (reference sequence). The CDR3, as DNA: TGTGCCAGCAGCCCGGTAAGAGGGGGCTCGAACACCGGGGAGCTGTTTTTT. Translating gives CASSPVRGGSNTGELFF.

This chain connects TRBV30 to TRBJ1-1, with TRBD1 matching over 7 bases. In germline, CDR1 is GTSNPN, CDR2 SVGIG (reference sequence). V lost 5 bases and J lost 2; bases outside the gene matches: 2. The CDR3 has 12 residues. The CDR3 DNA is TGTGCCTGGGGACAGGAAAACACTGAAGCTTTCTTT. It specifies CAWGQENTEAFF. Combining the CDR3 with reference TRBV30 and TRBJ1-1 gives the whole variable domain SQTIHQWPATLVQPVGSPLSLECTVEGTSNPNLYWYRQAAGRGLQLLFYSVGIGQISSEVPQNLSASRPQDRQFILSSKKLLLSDSGFYLCAWGQENTEAFFGQGTRLTVV.

The CDR3 DNA reads TGCAGCGTTGAAGACAGGGATCAGGGGTATGGCTACACCTTC. Its translation: CSVEDRDQGYGYTF. V usage is TRBV29-1 and J usage is TRBJ1-2, with D possibly matching TRBD1 (6 bases). CDR3 length: 14 amino acids. Germline CDR1 and CDR2: SQVTM and ANQGSEA. Trimming took off 0 bases at V and 5 bases at J, with 13 bases between the two ends.

J is TRBJ2-2 and V is TRBV11-2; D call uncertain. V gave up 2 bases and J gave up 10 bases, with 20 bases separating them. Germline values: CDR1 SGHAT, CDR2 FQNNGV. The CDR3 totals 16 residues. The CDR3 loop is CASSLTSRGAGLELFF. In nucleotides, the CDR3 is TGTGCCAGCAGCTTAACCTCCCGCGGTGCCGGTTTGGAGCTGTTTTTT.

The J gene is TRBJ2-7, the V gene TRBV6-5; no clear D. V lost 6 bases to trimming and J lost 0 bases, with 15 bases between them. CDR1 is MNHEY, CDR2 SVGAGI, per germline. This CDR3 has 15 residues. CDR3 sequence (DNA): TGTGCCAGCAGCACCGACGGAGAAAGCTCCTACGAGCAGTACTTC. Amino acid sequence: CASSTDGESSYEQYF.